This T cell receptor (beta chain) derives from a study of T cells in Graves' hyperthyroidism and ophthalmopathy. Uncontrolled infection, other autoimmune disease, pregnancy or lactation led to exclusion. Template material for amplifying TCR beta CDR3 regions consisted of RNA transcripts. Researchers ran a first-round RT-PCR on the TCR CDR3 using the HTBI primer set. TCRdb recomputed calls from the multiplex PCR reads with MiXCR, one row per CDR3 protein. The sample has hundreds of thousands of distinct CDR3 sequences; roughly 37% are singletons. From germline, CDR1 is MGHRA and CDR2 YSYEKL. Trimming cost V 1 base and J 5 bases; bases outside gene matches: 7. This CDR3 comprises 15 residues. This clonotype was detected only a few times.

The sequence came from a man between 18 and 29 years old with Graves' hyperthyroidism. The specimen sequenced was blood. This chain connects TRBV4-1 to TRBJ1-1; 7 bases match TRBD1. This CDR3 is CASSQAGQQGTEAFF. The DNA for the CDR3 is TGCGCCAGCAGCCAAGCGGGACAGCAAGGTACTGAAGCTTTCTTT.